This entry lists 17 T cell receptor beta chains sequenced from one sample in a study of cytomegalovirus exposure and HLA in healthy donors. The study ran its PCR with 60 Vbeta and 13 Jbeta primers. TCRdb's table, derived via immunoSEQ multiplex PCR, lists solely in-frame clones and lacks some. The table records some 130,000 clones, around 76% of them present only once. Sequences were obtained from PBMCs. Receptors were obtained from a male donor in good health and CMV-seronegative.

In this sample, this clone turned up a few times. The V call is TRBV9, the J call TRBJ2-2, with a weak D call TRBD2 (6 bases). The CDR3 consists of 18 residues. CDR1 and CDR2 from the germline V gene are SGDLS and YYNGEE. V was pared by 3 bases and J by 2 bases, with 20 bases between. The CDR3 region is CASSDPAAGLHNTGELFF. In DNA form, the CDR3 reads TGTGCCAGCAGCGACCCCGCCGCGGGACTCCACAACACCGGGGAGCTGTTTTTT.

This clone occurred once. The chain recombines TRBV5-1 with TRBJ1-1, with TRBD1 matching 7 bases. CDR3 length equals 14 residues. Germline assignment: CDR1 SGHRS and CDR2 YFSETQ. V was clipped by 3 bases and J by 1 base; unmatched bases: 3. Written as DNA, the CDR3 is TGCGCCAGCAGCTCCGGACAGGAGAACACTGAAGCTTTCTTT. As protein: CASSSGQENTEAFF.

This clone came up a few times. The chain uses TRBV18 and TRBJ1-4; 8 bases fit TRBD1. V lost 3 bases and J lost 6; bases outside the gene matches: 3. The germline V gene encodes CDR1 KGHSH and CDR2 LQKENI. This CDR3 is built from 14 residues. CDR3 region: CASSPQGADEKLFF. As DNA, the CDR3 is TGTGCCAGCTCACCCCAGGGGGCGGATGAAAAACTGTTTTTT.

The V and J genes are TRBV5-4 and TRBJ2-2; TRBD1 matches 8 bases. Trimming removed 4 bases from V and 6 bases from J; junction bases left unmatched: 11. There are 16 residues in the CDR3. In germline, CDR1 is SGHNT, CDR2 YYREEE (reference sequence). CDR3 region: CASSLDPGRGPGELFF. CDR3 DNA sequence: TGTGCCAGCAGCCTCGACCCGGGCAGGGGGCCCGGGGAGCTGTTTTTT. The full variable domain, its missing parts supplied by reference TRBV5-4 and TRBJ2-2, is ETGVTQSPTHLIKTRGQQVTLRCSSQSGHNTVSWYQQALGQGPQFIFQYYREEENGRGNFPPRFSGLQFPNYSSELNVNALELDDSALYLCASSLDPGRGPGELFFGEGSRLTVL.

V is TRBV2 and J is TRBJ2-3; 9 nucleotides line up with TRBD1. Looked up from germline, CDR1 is SNHLY and CDR2 is FYNNEI. This CDR3 has 15 residues. Unmatched junction bases numbered 6, after V lost 6 bases and J lost 2 bases. CDR3 nucleotides: TGTGCCAGCAGGAGGGACAGGGCCAACACAGATACGCAGTATTTT. Protein: CASRRDRANTDTQYF.

V gene TRBV7-2 combines with J gene TRBJ2-7; no reliable D call. The germline V and J ends were trimmed by 6 bases and 0 bases, with 12 bases remaining between them. Germline CDR1 is SGHTA and CDR2 is FQGNSA. The CDR3 covers 14 residues. CDR3 sequence (DNA): TGTGCCAGCAGTTATGTAATCAGCTCCTACGAGCAGTACTTC. It translates to CASSYVISSYEQYF. Using reference TRBV7-2 and TRBJ2-7 for the parts outside the CDR3, the full variable domain is GAGVSQSPSNKVTEKGKDVELRCDPISGHTALYWYRQSLGQGLEFLIYFQGNSAPDKSGLPSDRFSAERTGGSVSTLTIQRTQQEDSAVYLCASSYVISSYEQYFGPGTRLTVT.

This clone has only a few counts. The gene calls are TRBV28 and TRBJ1-2, with TRBD1 matching over 8 bases. The CDR3 is 14 residues long. J gave up 8 bases and V 6 bases, and 11 bases lay outside the gene matches. From germline, CDR1 is MDHEN and CDR2 SYDVKM. This chain's CDR3 is CASRSRDRGGGYTF. CDR3 nucleotides: TGTGCCAGCAGATCGAGAGACAGGGGAGGGGGCTACACCTTC.

This clone was picked up one time. This chain uses TRBV7-8 with TRBJ1-2, with TRBD1 as a possible D gene (6 bases). This CDR3 contains 14 residues. Germline CDR1 reads SGHVS; CDR2 reads FQNEAQ. V was pared by 4 bases and J by 8 bases, with 17 bases between. The CDR3 region has the DNA TGTGCCAGCAGCTCCTCCGACAGGTTGGACGGCTACACCTTC. This translates into CASSSSDRLDGYTF.

This chain joins TRBV6-5 and TRBJ1-6; D is possibly TRBD1 (5 bases). Germline values: CDR1 MNHEY, CDR2 SVGAGI. V dropped 7 bases and J dropped 6 bases, with 13 bases sitting between them. The CDR3 runs 14 residues. This CDR3 is CASKEPGGNSPLHF. CDR3 sequence (DNA): TGTGCCAGCAAGGAACCCGGGGGTAATTCACCCCTCCACTTT.

V is TRBV27 and J is TRBJ1-3; D might be TRBD1 (5 bases). This CDR3 spans 20 amino acids. The germline V and J ends were trimmed by 10 bases and 0 bases, with 31 bases remaining between them. The germline V gene encodes CDR1 MNHEY and CDR2 SMNVEV (reference sequence). CDR3 coding DNA: TGTGCCAATCTGACGAGCCCCAGGGCCAACGAAGGCTTCTCTGGAAACACCATATATTTT. Encoded protein: CANLTSPRANEGFSGNTIYF.

V gene TRBV25-1 combines with J gene TRBJ2-2; 9 positions match TRBD1. The V segment lost 5 bases and the J segment 6 bases; nucleotides outside the gene matches: 7. This CDR3 is 15 amino acids long. Germline-derived CDR1 and CDR2 are MGHDK and SYGVNS. CDR3 protein: CASSSGQGYAGELFF. In DNA form, the CDR3 reads TGTGCCAGCAGTTCCGGACAGGGGTACGCCGGGGAGCTGTTTTTT.

The V call is TRBV5-1, the J call TRBJ2-1, with D possibly matching TRBD2 (5 bases). Per germline, CDR1 SGHRS and CDR2 YFSETQ. The V end was cut by 5 bases, the J end by 0 bases, with 9 bases between. This CDR3 spans 14 amino acids. The chain's CDR3 is CASRTEGSYNEQFF. The CDR3 coding sequence is TGCGCCAGCAGGACCGAGGGCTCCTACAATGAGCAGTTCTTC.

This clone turned up a few times. This chain links TRBV7-2 with TRBJ1-5; D gene uncertain. Germline V gene lookup returns CDR1 SGHTA and CDR2 FQGNSA. This CDR3 contains 17 residues. The germline V and J ends were trimmed by 6 bases and 0 bases, with 18 bases remaining between them. The CDR3 sequence is CASSGGPGRNSNQPQHF. Here the CDR3 DNA reads TGTGCCAGCAGTGGCGGGCCGGGTCGTAATAGCAATCAGCCCCAGCATTTT. The whole variable domain, filled in from reference TRBV7-2 and TRBJ1-5, reads GAGVSQSPSNKVTEKGKDVELRCDPISGHTALYWYRQSLGQGLEFLIYFQGNSAPDKSGLPSDRFSAERTGGSVSTLTIQRTQQEDSAVYLCASSGGPGRNSNQPQHFGDGTRLSIL.

This chain connects TRBV25-1 to TRBJ2-7; TRBD2 is a possible D gene (6 bases). Germline assignment: CDR1 MGHDK and CDR2 SYGVNS. There are 14 residues in the CDR3. The V end lost 4 bases, the J end lost 5 bases, and 15 bases lay between the germline ends. CDR3 in DNA: TGTGCCAGCAGTGCTGTCGGGAGTATGGACGAGCAGTACTTC. This sequence encodes CASSAVGSMDEQYF.

The chain uses TRBV27 and TRBJ1-2; D gene uncertain. Germline loops: CDR1 MNHEY, CDR2 SMNVEV (reference sequence). The CDR3 runs to 12 residues. The V end lost 4 bases, the J end lost 4 bases, and 7 bases lay between the germline ends. The CDR3 is CASSSGFYGYTF. The DNA for the CDR3 is TGTGCCAGCAGTTCGGGGTTCTATGGCTACACCTTC.

The rearrangement links TRBV4-2 to TRBJ1-4, with 7 bases matching TRBD1. CDR3 length equals 17 residues. CDR1 is LGHNA and CDR2 is YNFKEQ in the germline V gene. Losses at the gene ends were 0 bases for V and 4 bases for J; bases not matched to a gene: 8. The CDR3 coding sequence is TGTGCCAGCAGCCAAGATGGGTTCGCAGGGGGTAATGAAAAACTGTTTTTT. Translation gives CASSQDGFAGGNEKLFF.

The chain combines TRBV10-2 with TRBJ2-5; TRBD2 might be the D (7 bases). This CDR3 is built from 11 residues. The ends were cut back, 8 bases at V and 5 bases at J, with 9 bases in the middle. The germline V gene encodes CDR1 WSHSY and CDR2 SAAADI. CDR3 residues: CASEGGETQYF. The CDR3 coding sequence is TGCGCCAGCGAGGGGGGGGAGACCCAGTACTTC.